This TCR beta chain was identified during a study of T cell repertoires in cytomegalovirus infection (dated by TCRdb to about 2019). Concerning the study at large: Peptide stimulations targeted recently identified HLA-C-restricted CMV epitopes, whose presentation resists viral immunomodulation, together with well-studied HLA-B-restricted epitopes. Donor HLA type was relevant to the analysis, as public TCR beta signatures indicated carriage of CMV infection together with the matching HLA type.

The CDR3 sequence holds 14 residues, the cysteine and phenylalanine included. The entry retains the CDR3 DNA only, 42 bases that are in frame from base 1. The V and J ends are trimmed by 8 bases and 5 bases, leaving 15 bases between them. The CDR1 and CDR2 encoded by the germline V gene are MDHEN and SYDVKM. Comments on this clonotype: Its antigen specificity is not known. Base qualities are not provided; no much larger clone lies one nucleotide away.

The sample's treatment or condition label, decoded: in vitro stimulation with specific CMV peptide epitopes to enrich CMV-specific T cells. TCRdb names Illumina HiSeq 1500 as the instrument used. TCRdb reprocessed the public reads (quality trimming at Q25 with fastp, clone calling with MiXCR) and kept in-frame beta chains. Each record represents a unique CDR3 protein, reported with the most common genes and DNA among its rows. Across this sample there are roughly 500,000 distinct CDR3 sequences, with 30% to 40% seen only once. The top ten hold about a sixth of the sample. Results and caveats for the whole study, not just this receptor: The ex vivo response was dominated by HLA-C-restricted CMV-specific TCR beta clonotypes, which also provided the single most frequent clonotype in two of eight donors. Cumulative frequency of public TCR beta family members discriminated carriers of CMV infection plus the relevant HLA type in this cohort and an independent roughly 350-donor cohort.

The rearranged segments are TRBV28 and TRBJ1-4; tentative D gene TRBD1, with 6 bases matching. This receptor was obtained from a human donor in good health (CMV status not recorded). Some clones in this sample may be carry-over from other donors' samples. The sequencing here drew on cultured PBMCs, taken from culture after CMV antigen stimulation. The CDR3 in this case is CASGSRGGNEKLFF. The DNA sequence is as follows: TGTGCCAGCGGGTCCAGGGGAGGAAATGAAAAACTGTTTTTT. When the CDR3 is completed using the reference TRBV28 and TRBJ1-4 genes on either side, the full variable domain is DVKVTQSSRYLVKRTGEKVFLECVQDMDHENMFWYRQDPGLGLRLIYFSYDVKMKEKGDIPEGYSVSREKKERFSLILESASTNQTSMYLCASGSRGGNEKLFFGSGTQLSVL.